These 23 T cell receptor beta chains were all obtained from the same sample, sequenced in a study of T-cell reconstitution after alpha-beta-depleted transplantation in children. Unique molecular identifiers were incorporated during preparation of the TCRbeta library. One entry per CDR3 protein, called by TCRdb with MiXCR from the PCR reads. Among about 460,000 distinct CDR3 sequences listed, 12% were seen once. Here the sequenced sample was PBMCs from the stem cell graft donor, taken from the stem cell graft. The receptors here all came from a human donor who donated a stem cell graft to a child with combined immunodeficiency.

This clonotype was counted ten times or more. The chain carries TRBV7-3 and TRBJ2-1; the match to TRBD2 covers 7 bases. This CDR3 comprises 16 residues. The trim removed 4 bases at V and 0 bases at J, leaving 6 bases unmatched. The V gene's germline CDR1 is SGHTA and CDR2 FQGTGA. CDR3 DNA sequence: TGTGCCAGCAGCTCAACTAGCGCGAGCTCCTACAATGAGCAGTTCTTC. Amino acid sequence: CASSSTSASSYNEQFF.

This clonotype was seen more than once but under ten times. The J gene is TRBJ2-5, the V gene TRBV12-3 or TRBV12-4, with 11 bases lining up with TRBD2. The CDR3 runs to 14 residues. V lost 3 bases to trimming and J lost 8 bases; unmatched junction nucleotides: 5. CDR3 nucleotide sequence: TGTGCCAGCAGTTTGCGACTAGCGGGGTCAACCCAGTACTTC. The encoded protein is CASSLRLAGSTQYF.

In this sample, this clonotype turned up many times. V usage is TRBV12-3 or TRBV12-4 and J usage is TRBJ2-7; TRBD2 matches 9 bases. The CDR3 is made up of 17 amino acids. The J segment lost 3 bases and the V segment lost 6 bases, leaving 15 bases of the junction unmatched. The CDR3 here is CASSQTLLAGSDYEQYF. For the CDR3, the DNA is TGTGCCAGCAGCCAAACCCTTCTAGCGGGGTCGGACTACGAGCAGTACTTC.

CDR3 amino acids: CASRSRGMNTEAFF. The CDR3, as DNA: TGTGCCAGCAGAAGCAGGGGGATGAACACTGAAGCTTTCTTT. The rearrangement uses TRBV6-5 and TRBJ1-1; 7 nucleotides line up with TRBD1. The CDR3 is made up of 14 amino acids. Trimming removed 6 bases from V and 0 bases from J; junction bases left unmatched: 4. CDR1 and CDR2 (germline): MNHEY, SVGAGI.

The rearrangement links TRBV7-3 to TRBJ2-5, with D perhaps TRBD2 (6 bases). The germline V gene has CDR1 SGHTA and CDR2 FQGTGA. Trimming stripped 5 bases from V and 4 bases from J, with 11 bases between. There are 13 residues in the CDR3. In nucleotides, the CDR3 is TGTGCCAGCAGCGGCGTGGGGGGAGAGACCCAGTACTTC. It is translated as CASSGVGGETQYF.

The chain is built from TRBV29-1 and TRBJ2-1, with 9 bases matching TRBD2. Unmatched junction bases numbered 1, after V lost 1 base and J lost 0 bases. The CDR3 is 15 residues long. Germline CDR1 is SQVTM and CDR2 is ANQGSEA. The CDR3 reads CSVEGRGGSYNEQFF. CDR3 coding DNA: TGCAGCGTTGAAGGGCGGGGGGGCTCCTACAATGAGCAGTTCTTC.

The chain recombines TRBV7-9 with TRBJ1-1; D is unresolved. The CDR3 loop spans 12 amino acids. The germline V gene has CDR1 SEHNR and CDR2 FQNEAQ (reference sequence). V lost 5 bases and J lost 11, with 15 bases in between. CDR3 nucleotides: TGTGCCAGCAGCCATCGGGCTGTTGCGGCTTTCTTT. It translates to CASSHRAVAAFF. The full variable domain, completed using reference TRBV7-9 and TRBJ1-1, is DTGVSQNPRHKITKRGQNVTFRCDPISEHNRLYWYRQTLGQGPEFLTYFQNEAQLEKSRLLSDRFSAERPKGSFSTLEIQRTEQGDSAMYLCASSHRAVAAFFGQGTRLTVV.

This clonotype was seen many times. The V and J genes are TRBV15 and TRBJ2-1; 9 bases line up with TRBD2. Germline assignment: CDR1 LNHNV and CDR2 YYDKDF (reference sequence). This CDR3 comprises 15 residues. The V gene end was trimmed by 0 bases and the J gene end by 7 bases; junction bases not matched to a gene: 4. The CDR3 DNA reads as TGTGCCACCAGCAGAGAGGGCGGGGGGGCGAATGAGCAGTTCTTC. It specifies CATSREGGGANEQFF.

This clonotype was seen many times. The chain recombines TRBV5-1 with TRBJ1-1; D is uncertain. Trimming shortened V by 2 bases and J by 1 base, and 6 bases separated the two germline ends. The length of the CDR3 is 13 residues. The germline V gene encodes CDR1 SGHRS and CDR2 YFSETQ. The DNA of the CDR3 is TGCGCCAGCAGCTTTATCCGGAACACTGAAGCTTTCTTT. Its protein is CASSFIRNTEAFF.

V is TRBV28 and J is TRBJ2-1; tentatively, D is TRBD1 or TRBD2 (6 bases each). V lost 2 bases to trimming and J lost 7 bases, with 15 bases between them. Germline CDR1 reads MDHEN; CDR2 reads SYDVKM. The CDR3 is made up of 15 amino acids. CDR3 sequence: CASSLGGGFRNEQFF. The CDR3 DNA sequence: TGTGCCAGCAGTTTAGGAGGGGGGTTTAGGAATGAGCAGTTCTTC.

The J gene is TRBJ2-1, the V gene TRBV7-3; TRBD2 matches 8 bases. This CDR3 has 15 residues. The germline CDR1 and CDR2 sequences are SGHTA and FQGTGA. V shed 5 bases, J shed 6 bases, and the junction held 9 bases outside the gene matches. CDR3 in DNA: TGTGCCAGCAGCCCCAAGCGGGGGAGGGTCAATGAGCAGTTCTTC. Protein sequence: CASSPKRGRVNEQFF.

This clonotype was counted many times. The chain uses TRBV6-5 and TRBJ1-4; 7 bases line up with TRBD1. The J segment lost 7 bases and the V segment lost 6 bases, leaving 8 bases of the junction unmatched. From germline, CDR1 is MNHEY and CDR2 SVGAGI. The length of the CDR3 is 14 residues. CDR3 sequence reads: CASRPRGVREKLFF. Here the CDR3 DNA reads TGTGCCAGCAGACCCAGGGGGGTACGTGAAAAACTGTTTTTT.

Only a few counts were recorded for this clonotype. A much larger clonotype is one base distant, so this may be a read error. CDR3 DNA: TGTGCCAGCAGCCCACAGGGAAGGGACGGGAAGACCCAGCACTTC. Translating it yields CASSPQGRDGKTQHF. The genes are TRBV11-2 and TRBJ2-5, with a tentative D call TRBD1 (6 bases). From germline, CDR1 is SGHAT and CDR2 FQNNGV. This CDR3 is 15 amino acids long.

In its sample, this clonotype was seen a few times. The genes are TRBV7-2 and TRBJ2-1; D unresolved. Per the germline V gene, CDR1 is SGHTA and CDR2 is FQGNSA. Trimming removed 2 bases from V and 8 bases from J, with 10 bases in between. CDR3 length equals 13 residues. This CDR3 reads CASSLFASYEQFF. The DNA of the CDR3 is TGTGCCAGCAGCTTATTCGCTTCCTATGAGCAGTTCTTC.

The genes are TRBV5-1 and TRBJ1-5; no clear D. Looked up from germline, CDR1 is SGHRS and CDR2 is YFSETQ. The CDR3 consists of 13 residues. Trimming cost V 0 bases and J 4 bases, with 5 bases left between them. This CDR3 is CASSLGWNQPQHF. In DNA, the CDR3 is TGCGCCAGCAGCTTGGGTTGGAATCAGCCCCAGCATTTT. Full variable domain (remainder filled in from reference TRBV5-1 and TRBJ1-5): KAGVTQTPRYLIKTRGQQVTLSCSPISGHRSVSWYQQTPGQGLQFLFEYFSETQRNKGNFPGRFSGRQFSNSRSEMNVSTLELGDSALYLCASSLGWNQPQHFGDGTRLSIL.

This clonotype was seen many times. One end of the junction does not line up with germline, which may come from a read error. The J gene is TRBJ1-1, the V gene TRBV12-3 or TRBV12-4; D is unclear. CDR3 length: 13 residues. CDR3 loop: CASSSTVNTEAFF. The CDR3 DNA follows: TGCGCCAGCAGCAGCACAGTGAACACTGAAGCTTTCTTT.

This clonotype was observed many times. The chain uses TRBV4-2 and TRBJ1-1; 7 bases match TRBD1. The germline V gene encodes CDR1 LGHNA and CDR2 YNFKEQ. The CDR3 has 17 residues. The V segment lost 3 bases and the J segment 0 bases; nucleotides outside the gene matches: 10. CDR3 amino acids: CASSQIGAQGMNTEAFF. In nucleotides, the CDR3 is TGTGCCAGCAGCCAGATTGGCGCACAGGGGATGAACACTGAAGCTTTCTTT.

The genes are TRBV12-3 or TRBV12-4 and TRBJ1-1; D may be TRBD1 (6 bases). Trimming took 11 bases from V and 5 from J, leaving 18 bases between them. This CDR3 comprises 13 residues. The chain's CDR3 is CALRFAGATEAFF. CDR3 DNA sequence: TGTGCCCTGAGGTTTGCAGGGGCGACTGAAGCTTTCTTT.

The rearrangement uses TRBV11-2 and TRBJ1-1; D is unresolved. Germline V gives CDR1 SGHAT, CDR2 FQNNGV. This CDR3 region has 16 residues. V lost 5 bases to trimming and J lost 2 bases, with 18 bases between them. CDR3 nucleotides: TGTGCCAGCAGCGAACGATCTGTAGCCGGAAACACTGAAGCTTTCTTT. It encodes CASSERSVAGNTEAFF.

This clonotype was seen ten or more times. J is TRBJ2-1 and V is TRBV7-2, with D possibly matching TRBD2 (5 bases). CDR3 size: 12 residues. Trimming took off 6 bases at V and 13 bases at J, with 16 bases between the two ends. Germline V gives CDR1 SGHTA, CDR2 FQGNSA. CDR3 nucleotide sequence: TGTGCCAGCAGTTCTACCTGGCGGGCCCAGTTCTTC. Residues: CASSSTWRAQFF.

V gene TRBV4-3 combines with J gene TRBJ2-1; TRBD2 agrees at 9 bases. The CDR3 runs 19 residues. Germline values: CDR1 LGHNA, CDR2 YSLEER. J gave up 8 bases and V 1 base, and 18 bases lay outside the gene matches. Written as DNA, the CDR3 is TGCGCCAGCAGCCAAGGATTTTCTTCGCGGGAGGGCCATTCAGATGAGCAGTTCTTC. It yields the protein CASSQGFSSREGHSDEQFF.

V and J are TRBV20-1 and TRBJ2-3; TRBD2 is a possible D gene (5 bases). V shed 5 bases and J shed 0 bases, with 12 bases lying between them. CDR1 DFQATT and CDR2 SNEGSKA come from the germline V gene (reference sequence). The CDR3 has 14 amino acids. The DNA for the CDR3 is TGCAGTGCTCGCGGGCCGTCTAGCACAGATACGCAGTATTTT. This sequence encodes CSARGPSSTDTQYF.

This chain connects TRBV9 to TRBJ2-1; TRBD2 aligns across 13 bases. V was pared by 1 base and J by 5 bases, with 15 bases of the junction left unmatched. The CDR3 sequence is 20 residues long. Germline V gene lookup returns CDR1 SGDLS and CDR2 YYNGEE. This CDR3 is CASSVPLRTSGGLSDNEQFF. For the CDR3, the DNA is TGTGCCAGCAGCGTACCTCTTCGGACTAGCGGGGGCCTGAGTGACAATGAGCAGTTCTTC.